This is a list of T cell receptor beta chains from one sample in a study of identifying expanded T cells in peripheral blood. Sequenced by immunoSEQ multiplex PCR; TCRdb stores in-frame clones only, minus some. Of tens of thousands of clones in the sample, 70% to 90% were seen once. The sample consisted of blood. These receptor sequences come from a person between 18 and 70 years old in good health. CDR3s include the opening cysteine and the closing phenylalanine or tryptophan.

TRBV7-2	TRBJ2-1	CASSSGGLWYNEQFF
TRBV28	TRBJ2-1	CASLRGRGSLNEQFF
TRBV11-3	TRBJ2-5	CASSPGQGLGETQYF
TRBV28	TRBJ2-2	CASSLSGQGGELFF
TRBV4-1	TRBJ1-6	CASSQVPRVDSPLHF
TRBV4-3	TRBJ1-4	CASSQQQSEKLFF
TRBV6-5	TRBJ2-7	CASSYGPASYEQYF
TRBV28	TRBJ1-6	CASSSPGRGNNSPLHF
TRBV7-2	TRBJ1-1	CASSQQGWGTEAFF
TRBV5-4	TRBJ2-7	CASSPHFNDYEQYF
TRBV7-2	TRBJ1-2	CASSPGAQPYLNYGYTF
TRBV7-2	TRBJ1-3	CASSSGTGLFGNTIYF
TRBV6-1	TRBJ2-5	CASTLTSGAQYF
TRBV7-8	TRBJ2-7	CASGVTSYEQYF
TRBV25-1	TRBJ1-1	CASRKLLTTGNTEAFF
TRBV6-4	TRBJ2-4	CASSTGVGDIQYF
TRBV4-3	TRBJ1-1	CASSPTGEVAFF
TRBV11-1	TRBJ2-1	CASSLQGAAYNEQFF
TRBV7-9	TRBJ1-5	CASSLIGQPQHF
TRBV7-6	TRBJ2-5	CASSLRTSGGAFSFLETQYF
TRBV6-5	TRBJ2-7	CASSPTGTASYEQYF
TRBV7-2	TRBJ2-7	CASSLASSYEQYF
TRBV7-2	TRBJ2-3	CASSSAGGRTDTQYF
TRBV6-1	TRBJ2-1	CASSEGLHGGQFF
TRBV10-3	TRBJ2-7	CAIRDRSSYEQYF
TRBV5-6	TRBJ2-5	CASSLPGPRRGETQYF
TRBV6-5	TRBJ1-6	CASSYRDSPLHF
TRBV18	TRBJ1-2	CASSPGTGTRAGGYTF
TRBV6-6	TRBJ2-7	CASSRDREYEQYF
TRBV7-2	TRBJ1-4	CASSLVRSDSATNEKLFF
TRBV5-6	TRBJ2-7	CASSFDDEQYF
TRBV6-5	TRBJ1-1	CASSPTSLMGTEAFF
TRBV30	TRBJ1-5	CAWSGVVGNQPQHF
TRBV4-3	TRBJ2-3	CASSQDWGREIDTQYF
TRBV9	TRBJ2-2	CASSVTRIIRELFF
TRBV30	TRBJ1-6	CAWSVWTGNSPLHF
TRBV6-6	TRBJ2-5	CASSYSFETQYF
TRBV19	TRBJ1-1	CASTNRQGWETEAFF